The sequence of this TCR beta chain was determined in a study of T cells in Graves' hyperthyroidism and ophthalmopathy. Study-wide results and limits: Blood shared most expanded thyroid clonotypes above 0.001.

Using RNA transcripts as the source, TCR beta CDR3 regions were amplified. The primer set for the first-round RT-PCR of the TCR CDR3 was HTBI. TCRdb fed the multiplex PCR reads into MiXCR, producing one record per CDR3 protein. The sample lists about 250,000 distinct CDR3 sequences; approximately 23% were seen once. Researchers barred patients who had uncontrolled infection, other autoimmune disease, pregnancy or lactation. This clonotype has a count of ten or more. Its antigen is unknown. Germline trimming cut 7 bases from V and 4 bases from J; bases unmatched to any gene: 4. The germline V gene has CDR1 MNHEY and CDR2 SVGAGI. The CDR3 is made up of 13 amino acids.

The gene calls are TRBV6-5 and TRBJ1-2; 9 positions match TRBD1. This sequence originates from a woman aged 40 to 50 with Graves' ophthalmopathy. The sequencing input was blood. CDR3 DNA sequence: TGTGCCAGCACAACAGGGGGCCGCTATGGCTACACCTTC. Protein product: CASTTGGRYGYTF.